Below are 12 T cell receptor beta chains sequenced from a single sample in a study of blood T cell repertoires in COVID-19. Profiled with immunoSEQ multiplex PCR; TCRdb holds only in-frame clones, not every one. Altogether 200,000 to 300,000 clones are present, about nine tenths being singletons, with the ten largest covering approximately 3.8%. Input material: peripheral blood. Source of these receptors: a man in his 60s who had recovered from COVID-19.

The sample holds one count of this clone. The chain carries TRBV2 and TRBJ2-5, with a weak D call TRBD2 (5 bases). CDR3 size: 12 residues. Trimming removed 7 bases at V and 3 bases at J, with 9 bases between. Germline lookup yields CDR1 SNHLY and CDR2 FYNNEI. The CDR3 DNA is TGTGCCAGCACGTCAGCGGAAGAGACCCAGTACTTC. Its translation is CASTSAEETQYF.

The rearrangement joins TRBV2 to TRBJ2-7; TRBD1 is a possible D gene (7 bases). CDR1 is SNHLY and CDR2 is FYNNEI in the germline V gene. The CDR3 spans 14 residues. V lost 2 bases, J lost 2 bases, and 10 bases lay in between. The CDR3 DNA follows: TGTGCCAGCAGTGAACAGGGGGAGGCCTACGAGCAGTACTTC. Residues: CASSEQGEAYEQYF. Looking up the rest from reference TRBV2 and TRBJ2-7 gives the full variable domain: EPEVTQTPSHQVTQMGQEVILRCVPISNHLYFYWYRQILGQKVEFLVSFYNNEISEKSEIFDDQFSVERPDGSNFTLKIRSTKLEDSAMYFCASSEQGEAYEQYFGPGTRLTVT.

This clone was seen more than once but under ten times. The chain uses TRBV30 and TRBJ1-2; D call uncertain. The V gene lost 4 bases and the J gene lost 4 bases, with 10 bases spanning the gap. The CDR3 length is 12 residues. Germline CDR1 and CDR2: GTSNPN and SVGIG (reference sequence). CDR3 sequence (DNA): TGTGCCTGGAAGGAGTTCCCCTATGGCTACACCTTC. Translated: CAWKEFPYGYTF.

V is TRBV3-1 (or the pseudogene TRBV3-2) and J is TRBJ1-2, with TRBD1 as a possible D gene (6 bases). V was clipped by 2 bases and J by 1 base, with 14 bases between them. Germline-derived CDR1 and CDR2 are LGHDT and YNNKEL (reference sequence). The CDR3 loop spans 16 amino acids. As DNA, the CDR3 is TGTGCCAGCAGCCAAAAAGGGCGCAGGGGTAACTATGGCTACACCTTC. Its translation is CASSQKGRRGNYGYTF.

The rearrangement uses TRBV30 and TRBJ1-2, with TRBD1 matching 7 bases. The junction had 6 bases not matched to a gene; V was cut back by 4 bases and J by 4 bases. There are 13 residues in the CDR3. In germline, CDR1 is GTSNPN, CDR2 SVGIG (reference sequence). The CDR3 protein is CAWTRDSPYGYTF. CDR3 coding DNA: TGTGCCTGGACCCGGGACAGCCCCTATGGCTACACCTTC.

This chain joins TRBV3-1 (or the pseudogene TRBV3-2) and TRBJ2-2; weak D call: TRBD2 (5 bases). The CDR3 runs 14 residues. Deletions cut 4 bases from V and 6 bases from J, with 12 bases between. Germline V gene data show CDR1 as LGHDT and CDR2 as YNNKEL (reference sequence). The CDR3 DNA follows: TGTGCCAGCAGCCCTCTACTAGAAGCCGGGGAGCTGTTTTTT. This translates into CASSPLLEAGELFF.

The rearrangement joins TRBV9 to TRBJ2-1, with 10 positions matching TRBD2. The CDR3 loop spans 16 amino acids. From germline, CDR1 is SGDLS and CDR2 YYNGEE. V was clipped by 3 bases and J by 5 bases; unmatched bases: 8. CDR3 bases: TGTGCCAGCAGCGGTATAGCGGGGGGATCTAACAATGAGCAGTTCTTC. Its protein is CASSGIAGGSNNEQFF. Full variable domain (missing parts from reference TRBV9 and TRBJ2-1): DSGVTQTPKHLITATGQRVTLRCSPRSGDLSVYWYQQSLDQGLQFLIQYYNGEERAKGNILERFSAQQFPDLHSELNLSSLELGDSALYFCASSGIAGGSNNEQFFGPGTRLTVL.

Here the CDR3 reads CASSQAGSYGYTF. Here the CDR3 DNA reads TGTGCCAGCAGCCAGGCGGGCAGCTATGGCTACACCTTC. This sequence joins TRBV3-1 (or the pseudogene TRBV3-2) and TRBJ1-2; D gene uncertain. CDR1 LGHDT and CDR2 YNNKEL come from the germline V gene (reference sequence). Trimming stripped 3 bases from V and 4 bases from J, with 9 bases between. The CDR3 has 13 residues.

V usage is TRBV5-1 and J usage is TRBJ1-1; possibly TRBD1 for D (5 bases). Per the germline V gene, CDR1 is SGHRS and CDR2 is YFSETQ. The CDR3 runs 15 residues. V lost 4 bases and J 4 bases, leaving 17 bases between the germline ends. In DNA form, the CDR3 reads TGCGCCAGCAGCCAGGGTCACGGGGAGGGCACTGAAGCTTTCTTT. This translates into CASSQGHGEGTEAFF.

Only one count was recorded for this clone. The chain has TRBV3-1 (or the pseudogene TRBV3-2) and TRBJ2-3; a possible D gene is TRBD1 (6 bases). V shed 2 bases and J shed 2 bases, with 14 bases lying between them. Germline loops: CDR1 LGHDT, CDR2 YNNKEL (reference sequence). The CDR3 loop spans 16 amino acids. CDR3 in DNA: TGTGCCAGCAGCCAACAGCAGGGGATCACCACAGATACGCAGTATTTT. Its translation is CASSQQQGITTDTQYF.

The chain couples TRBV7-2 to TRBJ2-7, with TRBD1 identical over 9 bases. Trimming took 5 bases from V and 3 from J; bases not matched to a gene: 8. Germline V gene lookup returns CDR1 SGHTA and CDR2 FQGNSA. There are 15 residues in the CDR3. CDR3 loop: CASSPTGTGFYEQYF. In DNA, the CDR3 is TGTGCCAGCAGCCCTACCGGGACAGGGTTCTACGAGCAGTACTTC.

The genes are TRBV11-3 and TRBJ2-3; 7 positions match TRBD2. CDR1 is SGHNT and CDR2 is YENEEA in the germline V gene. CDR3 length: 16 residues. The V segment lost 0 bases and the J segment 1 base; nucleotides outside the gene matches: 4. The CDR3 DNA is TGTGCCAGCAGCTTAGATGTCCGGGGGGGCACAGATACGCAGTATTTT. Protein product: CASSLDVRGGTDTQYF. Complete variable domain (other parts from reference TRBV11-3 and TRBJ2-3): EAGVVQSPRYKIIEKKQPVAFWCNPISGHNTLYWYLQNLGQGPELLIRYENEEAVDDSQLPKDRFSAERLKGVDSTLKIQPAELGDSAVYLCASSLDVRGGTDTQYFGPGTRLTVL.